Listed below are T cell receptor beta chains from one sample, sequenced in a study of T cell changes during pregnancy in multiple sclerosis. Assay used: immunoSEQ multiplex PCR; TCRdb lists only in-frame clones, some missing. The sample holds about 98,000 clones; 90% to 95% are singletons and the top ten take approximately 2.2%. The sequencing used peripheral blood, collected after pregnancy. The receptors were sampled from a female donor in good health, enrolled as a control in a pregnancy study. Both conserved end residues are part of each CDR3. The D gene is left open where the match is weak. Clone size is not always given. Where it is, it says once, few, many or a class for expanded clones.

v_gene	d_gene	abundance	j_gene	CDR3aa	CDR3nt
TRBV9	TRBD2	NA	TRBJ2-5	CASSPWGGQETQYF	TGTGCCAGCAGCCCGTGGGGGGGACAAGAGACCCAGTACTTC
TRBV6-5	NA	NA	TRBJ1-2	CASSLDSITLYGYTF	TGTGCCAGCAGCCTAGACAGCATTACCCTCTATGGCTACACCTTC
TRBV6-1	NA	few	TRBJ2-2	CASSESETGELFF	TGTGCCAGCAGTGAAAGCGAGACCGGGGAGCTGTTTTTT
TRBV19	NA	NA	TRBJ2-1	CASSINDNYNEQFF	TGTGCCAGTAGTATAAATGACAACTACAATGAGCAGTTCTTC
TRBV10-3	TRBD1	NA	TRBJ2-5	CAISGTGGQETQYF	TGTGCCATCAGTGGGACAGGGGGCCAAGAGACCCAGTACTTC
TRBV15	TRBD2	NA	TRBJ2-1	CATSREVVGGRAEGLYNEQFF	TGTGCCACCAGCAGAGAGGTGGTCGGCGGGAGGGCCGAGGGGCTTTACAATGAGCAGTTCTTC
TRBV10-2	TRBD1	NA	TRBJ2-7	CASGEGTGVYEQYF	TGCGCCAGCGGCGAGGGGACAGGAGTCTACGAGCAGTACTTC
TRBV5-5	TRBD1	NA	TRBJ1-5	CASSRWPGQDNQPQHF	TGTGCCAGCAGCCGGTGGCCTGGACAGGACAATCAGCCCCAGCATTTT
TRBV5-5	NA	NA	TRBJ2-3	CASSFTTSTDTQYF	TGTGCCAGCAGCTTTACCACTAGCACAGATACGCAGTATTTT
TRBV6-6	TRBD1	NA	TRBJ1-1	CASSPWGQDDEAFF	TGTGCCAGCAGTCCCTGGGGACAGGACGATGAAGCTTTCTTT
TRBV6-5	NA	NA	TRBJ1-4	CASWARLDEKLFF	TGTGCCAGCTGGGCCAGGCTGGATGAAAAACTGTTTTTT
TRBV29-1	NA	NA	TRBJ2-3	CSVEPPGHLDTQYF	TGCAGCGTTGAGCCCCCGGGACACCTAGATACGCAGTATTTT
TRBV19	NA	NA	TRBJ1-1	CASSEATVNTEAFF	TGTGCCAGTAGTGAAGCGACAGTGAACACTGAAGCTTTCTTT
TRBV30	NA	once	TRBJ2-3	CAARMLGPTDTQYF	TGTGCCGCCCGTATGTTGGGGCCCACAGATACGCAGTATTTT
TRBV19	NA	NA	TRBJ2-7	CASSRGIAYEQYF	TGTGCCAGTAGTAGAGGGATAGCCTACGAGCAGTACTTC
TRBV5-6	NA	NA	TRBJ2-7	CASSFNLWGSEQYF	TGTGCCAGCAGCTTCAATCTTTGGGGCTCCGAGCAGTACTTC
TRBV9	NA	NA	TRBJ1-1	CASSGQGGYTEAFF	TGTGCCAGCAGCGGGCAGGGTGGATACACTGAAGCTTTCTTT